Below, one T cell receptor (beta chain) is given with its context. Authors' data handling: Reference gene primer amplification in the assay estimated nucleated cell counts. Here immunoSEQ multiplex PCR was the method, and the copy in TCRdb shows in-frame clones only, minus some. The DNA gave D and trimming, while V, J and clone size come from that table. The data contain 20,000 to 30,000 clones, under 90% of them singletons. CDR1 and CDR2 from the germline V gene are SGHKS and YYEKEE (reference sequence). CDR3 length equals 15 residues. Trimming shortened V by 4 bases and J by 1 base, and 11 bases separated the two germline ends. The record originates from a study of blood T cell repertoires in COVID-19. Looking at the study overall: The cDNA or gDNA used as material had been derived from T cells, B-cell-depleted T cells, or PBMCs.

The chain couples TRBV5-5 to TRBJ2-2; a weak D match, TRBD1 (6 bases). The sequence was obtained from a man between 65 and 85 years old with acute or convalescent COVID-19. Input material: peripheral blood. CDR3 sequence (DNA): TGTGCCAGCAGCCTGGCAGGGGTGAACACCGGGGAGCTGTTTTTT. It yields the protein CASSLAGVNTGELFF.